This T cell receptor (beta chain) was profiled in a study of radiotherapy plus CTLA-4 blockade in lung cancer. Study-level background: The study recorded objective responses in roughly a sixth of patients and disease control in approximately 31%. Study-level points and caveats: Reports identified early blood T cell clone dynamics, with interferon-beta, as the best response predictor.

The repertoire was sequenced with immunoSEQ multiplex PCR; TCRdb's copy has only in-frame clones and lacks some. This sample yields about 24,000 clones, of which over 55% are seen a single time; more than 3% belongs to the top ten. Remarks on this clone: Its antigen is still unknown.

Focal radiation plus CTLA-4 blockade with ipilimumab was given to patients with chemo-refractory metastatic non-small-cell lung cancer. After removal of 5 bases from V and 4 bases from J, the junction contained 4 bases not matched to a gene. The CDR3 runs to 14 residues. The germline CDR1 and CDR2 sequences are LNHDA and SQIVND (reference sequence). The sequenced sample was peripheral blood, obtained from a patient treated with radiotherapy plus ipilimumab. This chain links TRBV19 with TRBJ2-1; TRBD1 matches 8 bases. This TCR derives from a human donor with non-small cell lung cancer whose response to radiotherapy plus ipilimumab could not be evaluated. CDR3 in DNA: TGTGCCAGTAGTGGGCAGGGGGCATACAATGAGCAGTTCTTC. It codes for CASSGQGAYNEQFF.